This T cell receptor beta chain was obtained from a study of blood T cell repertoires in COVID-19. Study-wide context: Some COVID-19 samples were acute and others convalescent; all came from the United States, Italy and Spain. T cells, B-cell-depleted T cells, or PBMCs provided the cDNA or gDNA that served as material.

Repertoires were generated with immunoSEQ multiplex PCR, while TCRdb's copy carries only in-frame clones and drops some. Among 93,000 or so clones listed, around four fifths were seen once. CDR1 is SNHLY and CDR2 is FYNNEI in the germline V gene. With V trimmed by 7 bases and J by 3 bases, 10 bases remained unmatched. There are 16 residues in the CDR3. Sequencing input: peripheral blood. The chain carries TRBV2 and TRBJ1-4, with 8 bases aligning to TRBD1. The receptor comes from a human donor in a cohort sampled during active COVID-19. As DNA, the CDR3 is TGTGCCAGCAATCGACCAGGGGGCTTGGCTAATGAAAAACTGTTTTTT. It yields the protein CASNRPGGLANEKLFF.